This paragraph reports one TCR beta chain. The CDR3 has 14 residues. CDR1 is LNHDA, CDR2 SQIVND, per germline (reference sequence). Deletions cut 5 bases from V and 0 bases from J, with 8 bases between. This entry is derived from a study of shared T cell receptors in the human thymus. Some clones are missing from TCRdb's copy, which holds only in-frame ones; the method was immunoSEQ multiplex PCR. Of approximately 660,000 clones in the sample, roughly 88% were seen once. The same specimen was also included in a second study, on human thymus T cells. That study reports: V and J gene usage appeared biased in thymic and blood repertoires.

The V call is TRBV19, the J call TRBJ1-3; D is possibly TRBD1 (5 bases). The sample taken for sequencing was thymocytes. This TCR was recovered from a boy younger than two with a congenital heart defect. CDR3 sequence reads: CASSGHDSGNTIYF. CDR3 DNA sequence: TGTGCCAGTAGTGGACACGACTCTGGAAACACCATATATTTT.